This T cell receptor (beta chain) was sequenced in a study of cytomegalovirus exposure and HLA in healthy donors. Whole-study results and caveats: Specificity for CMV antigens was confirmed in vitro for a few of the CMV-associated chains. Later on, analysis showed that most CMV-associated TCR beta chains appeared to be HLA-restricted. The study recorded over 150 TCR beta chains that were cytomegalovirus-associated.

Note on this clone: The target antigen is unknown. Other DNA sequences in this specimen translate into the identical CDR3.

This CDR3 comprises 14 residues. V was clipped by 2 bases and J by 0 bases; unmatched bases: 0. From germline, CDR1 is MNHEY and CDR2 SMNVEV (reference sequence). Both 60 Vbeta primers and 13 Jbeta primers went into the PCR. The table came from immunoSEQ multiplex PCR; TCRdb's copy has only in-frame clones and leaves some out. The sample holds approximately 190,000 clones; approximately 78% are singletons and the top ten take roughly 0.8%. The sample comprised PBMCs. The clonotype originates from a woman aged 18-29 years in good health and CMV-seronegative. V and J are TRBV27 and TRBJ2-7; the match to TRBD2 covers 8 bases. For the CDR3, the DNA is TGTGCCAGCAGTTTAAGCGGGAGCTCCTACGAGCAGTACTTC. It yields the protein CASSLSGSSYEQYF.